This T cell receptor beta chain originates from a study of T cells in Graves' hyperthyroidism and ophthalmopathy (dated by TCRdb to 2018 to 2020). About the investigation overall: Peripheral blood samples were taken at the time of initial diagnosis, prior to any treatment. TCR V-J signatures able to tell the groups apart were searched for in a discovery cohort of approximately 95 patients, of whom 40 to 45 had Graves' ophthalmopathy and around 56 had stable Graves' hyperthyroidism. Prospective prediction of ophthalmopathy was tested in an independent validation cohort of some 20 hyperthyroidism patients and 17 patients who later progressed to ophthalmopathy. The roughly 100 discovery patients were randomly divided into training and test sets at a 7:3 ratio. In addition, the study compared T-cell repertoires in thyroid tissue and in blood from six Graves' hyperthyroidism patients. After blood sampling, hyperthyroidism patients were treated with methimazole at a starting dose of 30 mg daily, and ophthalmopathy patients were treated with high-dose intravenous methylprednisolone. According to the paper, TCR Vbeta CDR3 sequencing was carried out on about 140 peripheral blood samples, which came from 40 to 45 ophthalmopathy, roughly 75 hyperthyroidism and 17 progressor patients.

A word on this clonotype: The antigen it binds to is not known. Nothing much larger sits one base from this clone, and base qualities are not available.

The TCR beta CDR3 regions were amplified from the RNA transcripts. A first-round RT-PCR of the TCR CDR3 used the HTBI primer set with the Qiagen OneStep RT-PCR kit. Libraries were constructed in a second round of multiplex PCR, after which size selection and purification were performed. Paired-end sequencing of the libraries was performed with 100 bp reads on an Illumina HiSeq2000. The study's own analysis went as follows. SOAPnuke was used to process the raw data, throwing out any read that contained adapters or uncalled bases, had a mean Phred below 15, or lacked an exact constant-primer or identifier match. COPE v1.2.5 was used to merge the high-quality paired reads, and each unique nucleotide sequence was defined as a clonotype. MiTCR v1.1 was used to align the clonotypes against IMGT TRBV, TRBD and TRBJ reference segments. Only V-J combinations with frequency above 0.0001, covering 99% to 99.2% of repertoires, were analysed. The TCS score was defined as F50 (clonal expansion) divided by E x V (chaos), with BLOSUM62-based TCRdist calculated between CDR3 peptides within each V-J. Welch's t-statistics and random forest reduced some 510 V-J features to 13, which were used in a naive Bayes classifier (R e1071). TCRdb reprocessing: public reads trimmed at Q25 with fastp, clones called with MiXCR, in-frame beta chains kept. Rows are unified per CDR3 protein, each entry keeping the most common DNA and genes. The V and J calls were determined by TCRdb, not by the authors. The sample table contains approximately 410,000 distinct CDR3 sequences; only one count was recorded for around 13% of them. Together, the top ten hold about 5% of the sample.

Stable Graves' hyperthyroidism was defined as the absence of progression to ophthalmopathy over 18 months of follow-up. Hyperthyroidism patients were newly diagnosed, had a disease duration of under 2 months, and were aged 18 to 65 years. Any patient with an uncontrolled infection, another autoimmune disease, pregnancy or lactation was excluded. Diagnoses were established on the basis of clinical symptoms, serum thyroxine and TRAb, thyroid ultrasound, and orbital computed tomography. Ficoll-Paque density gradient centrifugation was used to isolate PBMCs from 8 to 10 ml of fresh peripheral blood. Trizol reagent was used to extract total RNA, and RNA quality was then checked on an Agilent 2100 Bioanalyzer. General conclusions and limits of the study: Ophthalmopathy was separated from stable hyperthyroidism by a 13 V-J signature model, with around 90% sensitivity and roughly 81% specificity obtained in cross-validation and 80%/75% obtained in testing. Sample size was not statistically predetermined, and investigators were not blinded to group allocation. In validation, the model predicted progression to ophthalmopathy with 55% to 71% sensitivity and approximately 72% specificity, a median of around six months before onset. Most expanded thyroid clonotypes (frequency above 0.001) were also detected in blood, a finding suggesting that blood repertoires may reflect thyroid immune responses.

The germline V gene specifies SGDLS as CDR1 and YYNGEE as CDR2. Between the V and J ends, shortened by 4 bases and 4 bases respectively, the junction contains 11 bases. From the cysteine through the phenylalanine, the CDR3 covers 13 amino acids. Of all the DNA, just the CDR3 is kept, 39 bases in frame from base 1. The receptor was derived from a woman aged 18-29 years with Graves' hyperthyroidism. The sequence links TRBV9 to TRBJ1-2; the D gene cannot be named for sure. The sequenced sample consisted of blood. This receptor carries the CDR3 CASSHPGRYGYTF. DNA sequence: TGTGCCAGCAGCCATCCAGGCCGCTATGGCTACACCTTC.